Below, 5 T cell receptor beta chains from the same sample are listed, as sequenced in a study of blood T cell repertoires in COVID-19. TCRdb's copy holds only in-frame clones and misses some; the assay was immunoSEQ multiplex PCR. The data show about 380,000 clones, more than 75% seen once. The sample consisted of PBMCs or T cells enriched from blood (not recorded which). Receptors were obtained from a woman between 18 and 29 years old who had recovered from COVID-19.

The DNA of the CDR3 is TGTGCCAGCAGTCACATCGACAGGGGGCTTTCCGATGAAGCTTTCTTT. Its protein is CASSHIDRGLSDEAFF. The V and J genes are TRBV27 and TRBJ1-1, with 10 bases fitting TRBD1. Germline-derived CDR1 and CDR2 are MNHEY and SMNVEV (reference sequence). The CDR3 runs to 16 residues. With 5 bases clipped from V and 7 bases from J, the junction kept 13 bases outside the gene matches.

The chain is built from TRBV7-8 and TRBJ1-6; 9 bases line up with TRBD1. V shed 0 bases and J 4 bases; nucleotides not matched to a gene: 7. The germline V gene encodes CDR1 SGHVS and CDR2 FQNEAQ. The CDR3 runs to 18 residues. The CDR3: CASSLAPTGGIYNSPLHF. The CDR3 coding sequence is TGTGCCAGCAGCTTAGCCCCCACAGGGGGCATTTATAATTCACCCCTCCACTTT.

The CDR3 loop is CASSVDRVPSGANVLTF. The CDR3 nucleotides are TGTGCCAGCAGCGTAGACAGGGTGCCATCTGGGGCCAACGTCCTGACTTTC. The chain recombines TRBV9 with TRBJ2-6; TRBD1 might be the D (6 bases). The germline CDR1 and CDR2 sequences are SGDLS and YYNGEE. V was pared by 0 bases and J by 1 base, with 11 bases between. CDR3 length equals 17 residues.

V is TRBV14 and J is TRBJ2-7; 8 positions match TRBD1. The ends lost 3 bases at V and 4 bases at J; junction bases unmatched: 8. Germline V lookup: CDR1 SGHDN, CDR2 FVKESK. This CDR3 region has 15 residues. The CDR3 spells CASSHKPRDRYEQYF. The CDR3 nucleotides are TGTGCCAGCAGCCATAAACCCCGGGACAGGTACGAGCAGTACTTC.

Worth noting for this clone: The same CDR3 also results from other DNA sequences found in this sample. J is TRBJ2-7 and V is TRBV9, with D tentatively TRBD2 (6 bases). Trimming shortened V by 0 bases and J by 3 bases, and 10 bases separated the two germline ends. The CDR3 is 14 residues long. Germline V gene sequence: CDR1 SGDLS, CDR2 YYNGEE. Here the CDR3 DNA reads TGTGCCAGCAGCGTAGGCCCCGGGGGCTACGAGCAGTACTTC. This translates into CASSVGPGGYEQYF.